This T cell receptor (beta chain) was captured in a study of blood T cells in healthy people across ages. The authors ran a second PCR of roughly 6 to 12 cycles using a sample-barcoded 5' primer and a J-beta primer mix. TCRdb reanalysed the 5' RACE reads using MiXCR and keeps one entry per CDR3 protein. The table lists 1.5 million to 2 million distinct CDR3 sequences, approximately 40% of them singletons. CDR1 and CDR2 (germline): MDHEN, SYDVKM. V lost 3 bases, J lost 8 bases, and 8 bases lay in between. The CDR3 consists of 12 residues. Sequenced sample: blood. The genes are TRBV28 and TRBJ2-1; D gene unclear. This sequence originates from a human donor in good health. This CDR3 is CASSLSDYEQFF. The DNA for the CDR3 is TGTGCCAGCAGTTTGTCTGATTATGAGCAGTTCTTC.